This T cell receptor (beta chain) was documented in a study of cytomegalovirus exposure and HLA in healthy donors. Overall study: The use of the same platform for the roughly 130 validation repertoires and the roughly 670 first-cohort repertoires was reported by a later analysis. Study-wide points: Researchers catalogued about 150 TCR beta chains as cytomegalovirus-associated. The classifier reportedly diagnosed cytomegalovirus status with high specificity and sensitivity. CMV antigen specificity of three CMV-associated chains was confirmed in vitro.

Points on this clone: Its antigen remains unknown.

Clones were sequenced by immunoSEQ multiplex PCR, and TCRdb holds only the in-frame ones, with some missing. The profile shows 55,000 to 75,000 clones, approximately 90% of them singletons. The length of the CDR3 is 16 residues. The germline V and J ends were trimmed by 6 bases and 4 bases, with 20 bases remaining between them. Germline lookup yields CDR1 SGHDT and CDR2 YYEEEE. The J gene is TRBJ2-1, the V gene TRBV5-6, with D possibly being TRBD1 (6 bases). This TCR was recovered from a man aged 18 to 35 in good health and CMV-seronegative. The sequenced sample was PBMCs. DNA of the CDR3: TGTGCCAGCACCATAAAAACCGGGACAACGTACAATGAGCAGTTCTTC. This codes for CASTIKTGTTYNEQFF.